A selection of T cell receptor beta chains follows, all from one sample in a study of human T cells and chemical hapten exposure. MiXCR, applied by TCRdb to the RACE reads, yields one record per CDR3 protein. The sample yields more than 75,000 distinct CDR3 sequences, more than 8.5% seen once. This specimen consisted of whole blood, obtained in connection with sensitization to the hapten diphenylcyclopropenone (DPC). Source of these receptors: a woman aged 25 to 39 with alopecia areata. Some clones in this sample may be carry-over from other donors' samples. Both conserved end residues are part of each CDR3. The D gene is left open where the match is weak. Clone sizes are given selectively: once, few, many, or a class where the clone is expanded.

abundance: many; v_gene: TRBV7-9; d_gene: -; j_gene: TRBJ1-3; CDR3aa: CASSTGLSGNTIYF; CDR3nt: TGTGCCAGCAGCACGGGCCTATCTGGAAACACCATATATTTT
abundance: many; v_gene: TRBV19; d_gene: TRBD1; j_gene: TRBJ2-7; CDR3aa: CASSGQGAINEQYF; CDR3nt: TGTGCCAGTAGTGGTCAGGGGGCGATCAACGAGCAGTACTTC
abundance: many; v_gene: TRBV6-2/TRBV6-3; d_gene: TRBD2; j_gene: TRBJ2-3; CDR3aa: CASSYSIAGGPGDTQYF; CDR3nt: TGTGCCAGCAGTTACTCCATAGCGGGAGGGCCCGGAGATACGCAGTATTTT
abundance: many; v_gene: TRBV18; d_gene: -; j_gene: TRBJ1-1; CDR3aa: CASSVQLNTEAFF; CDR3nt: TGTGCCAGCTCAGTCCAGCTGAACACTGAAGCTTTCTTT
abundance: few; v_gene: TRBV5-1; d_gene: -; j_gene: TRBJ2-1; CDR3aa: CASSLNRAGNEQFF; CDR3nt: TGCGCCAGCAGCTTGAACAGGGCTGGCAATGAGCAGTTCTTC
abundance: many; v_gene: TRBV30; d_gene: -; j_gene: TRBJ2-3; CDR3aa: CAWSVPVGGISTDTQYF; CDR3nt: TGTGCCTGGAGTGTACCGGTAGGAGGAATCAGCACAGATACGCAGTATTTT
abundance: many; v_gene: TRBV27; d_gene: TRBD1; j_gene: TRBJ1-2; CDR3aa: CASSFSQGAAYDYGYTF; CDR3nt: TGTGCCAGCAGTTTCAGCCAGGGGGCCGCGTATGACTATGGCTACACCTTC
abundance: many; v_gene: TRBV19; d_gene: -; j_gene: TRBJ1-2; CDR3aa: CASTLSLGPGLYSGDYGYTF; CDR3nt: TGTGCCAGTACTCTTTCGCTCGGGCCCGGGTTGTACTCGGGAGACTATGGCTACACCTTC
abundance: few; v_gene: TRBV28; d_gene: TRBD1; j_gene: TRBJ1-5; CDR3aa: CASRSGGTYQPQHF; CDR3nt: TGTGCCAGCAGGTCAGGGGGCACCTATCAGCCCCAGCATTTT
abundance: few; v_gene: TRBV5-1; d_gene: -; j_gene: TRBJ1-2; CDR3aa: CASSFEGPGTDYGYTF; CDR3nt: TGCGCCAGCAGCTTTGAAGGTCCCGGTACAGACTATGGCTACACCTTC
abundance: many; v_gene: TRBV18; d_gene: TRBD2; j_gene: TRBJ2-1; CDR3aa: CASSPPLLAGGPYNEQFF; CDR3nt: TGTGCCAGCTCACCACCGTTGCTAGCGGGAGGGCCGTACAATGAGCAGTTCTTC
abundance: -; v_gene: TRBV7-2; d_gene: TRBD1; j_gene: TRBJ1-6; CDR3aa: CASSLRQGASPLHF; CDR3nt: TGTGCCAGCAGCTTACGGCAGGGGGCATCACCCCTCCACTTT
abundance: many; v_gene: TRBV30; d_gene: -; j_gene: TRBJ2-1; CDR3aa: CAWSSSAGLMFVGEQFF; CDR3nt: TGTGCCTGGAGTTCGTCGGCAGGCCTCATGTTTGTGGGTGAGCAGTTCTTC
abundance: -; v_gene: TRBV29-1; d_gene: -; j_gene: TRBJ2-6; CDR3aa: CSVNGAGANVLTF; CDR3nt: TGCAGCGTTAATGGGGCCGGGGCCAACGTCCTGACTTTC
abundance: few; v_gene: TRBV3-1; d_gene: TRBD2; j_gene: TRBJ2-7; CDR3aa: CASSPMPGGVSEQYF; CDR3nt: TGTGCCAGCAGCCCGATGCCGGGGGGGGTCTCCGAGCAGTACTTC
abundance: -; v_gene: TRBV7-6; d_gene: TRBD2; j_gene: TRBJ2-7; CDR3aa: CASSLGGSGNSYEQYF; CDR3nt: TGTGCCAGCAGCTTAGGGGGTAGCGGGAACTCCTACGAGCAGTACTTC
abundance: few; v_gene: TRBV6-6; d_gene: TRBD1; j_gene: TRBJ1-2; CDR3aa: CASSYEGTGVGYTF; CDR3nt: TGTGCCAGCAGTTACGAAGGGACAGGGGTTGGCTACACCTTC
abundance: many; v_gene: TRBV3-1; d_gene: TRBD2; j_gene: TRBJ2-1; CDR3aa: CASSQIAGGRWKFF; CDR3nt: TGTGCCAGCAGCCAGATAGCGGGAGGGAGGTGGAAGTTCTTC